This T cell receptor beta chain emerged from a study of vaccination and CD4 T cells after COVID-19. Treatment denoted: approximately nine-day PBMC culture with coronavirus spike peptide pools or control peptides (ViraFEST assay). Oncomine TCR Beta short-read sequencing was applied to DNA from cultured CD4+ T cells. MiXCR, applied by TCRdb to the PCR reads, yields one record per CDR3 protein. Of 10,000 to 15,000 distinct CDR3 sequences listed, approximately 60% are singletons. As to this clonotype: The antigen is undetermined.

This CDR3 has 13 residues. In germline, CDR1 is LNHNV, CDR2 YYDKDF (reference sequence). V was cut by 1 base and J by 8 bases, with 8 bases left in between. This receptor was identified in a human donor who had recovered from COVID-19. The sample was CD4+ T cells from blood, cultured in vitro. The rearrangement uses TRBV15 and TRBJ1-4; D gene uncertain. The CDR3 coding sequence is TGTGCCACCAGCAGAGTACCGATCGAAAAACTGTTTTTT. This translates into CATSRVPIEKLFF.